These T cell receptor beta chains were read from a single sample in a study of cytotoxic CD8 clonotypes in ibrutinib-treated CLL. Profiling relied on immunoSEQ multiplex PCR, and the TCRdb table lists in-frame clones only, not all of them. Of more than 85,000 clones in the sample, around 73% were seen once. The sequences come from PBMCs, collected after 12 months of ibrutinib treatment. Receptors were obtained from a human donor with chronic lymphocytic leukemia. CDR3s include the opening cysteine and the closing phenylalanine or tryptophan. D genes are given only for firm matches. The size entry is marked missing in some rows and otherwise reads once, few, many or a size class.

d_gene: NA; len: 19; j_gene: TRBJ2-6; abundance: NA; v_gene: TRBV5-6; CDR3nt: TGTGCCAGCAGCTTGCCCACCGGGACCGACAGCTCTGGGGCCAACGTCCTGACTTTC; CDR3aa: CASSLPTGTDSSGANVLTF
d_gene: TRBD1; len: 15; j_gene: TRBJ1-2; abundance: NA; v_gene: TRBV7-9; CDR3nt: TGTGCCAGCAGCTTAAGTGGGACAGCTACTTATGGCTACACCTTC; CDR3aa: CASSLSGTATYGYTF
d_gene: NA; len: 15; j_gene: TRBJ1-2; abundance: NA; v_gene: TRBV5-1; CDR3nt: TGCGCCAGCAGCTTGGGGACGGCGGCTAACTATGGCTACACCTTC; CDR3aa: CASSLGTAANYGYTF
d_gene: NA; len: 12; j_gene: TRBJ2-5; abundance: NA; v_gene: TRBV4-2; CDR3nt: TGTGCCAGCAGCCAAGAGGGTGAGACCCAGTACTTC; CDR3aa: CASSQEGETQYF
d_gene: NA; len: 14; j_gene: TRBJ2-7; abundance: NA; v_gene: TRBV5-1; CDR3nt: TGCGCCAGCAGCTTGGATACCAGAGCCTACGAGCAGTACTTC; CDR3aa: CASSLDTRAYEQYF
d_gene: NA; len: 13; j_gene: TRBJ2-7; abundance: once; v_gene: TRBV27; CDR3nt: TGTGCCAGCAGTTTAACAGAAGGAAACGAGCAGTACTTC; CDR3aa: CASSLTEGNEQYF
d_gene: NA; len: 13; j_gene: TRBJ1-2; abundance: NA; v_gene: TRBV5-4; CDR3nt: TGTGCCAGCAGCTCACGGTTATCCTATGGCTACACCTTC; CDR3aa: CASSSRLSYGYTF
d_gene: NA; len: 14; j_gene: TRBJ2-7; abundance: NA; v_gene: TRBV13; CDR3nt: TGTGCCAGCAGCTTAAGGCAGGGGAGCAACGAGCAGTACTTC; CDR3aa: CASSLRQGSNEQYF
d_gene: TRBD1; len: 14; j_gene: TRBJ1-1; abundance: NA; v_gene: TRBV18; CDR3nt: TGTGCCAGCTCACCGGGACAGATGAACACTGAAGCTTTCTTT; CDR3aa: CASSPGQMNTEAFF
d_gene: TRBD2; len: 16; j_gene: TRBJ2-5; abundance: NA; v_gene: TRBV25-1; CDR3nt: TGTGCCAGCAGTGAATGGAAGCGGGGAGAGACGGGGACCCAGTACTTC; CDR3aa: CASSEWKRGETGTQYF
d_gene: NA; len: 13; j_gene: TRBJ1-6; abundance: NA; v_gene: TRBV6-1; CDR3nt: TGTGCCAGCAGTGAAGCGCAGGGAGGATTCCTCCACTTT; CDR3aa: CASSEAQGGFLHF
d_gene: TRBD1; len: 14; j_gene: TRBJ2-1; abundance: NA; v_gene: TRBV10-1; CDR3nt: TGCGCCAGCATCGGGACAGGGAAACACAATGAGCAGTTCTTC; CDR3aa: CASIGTGKHNEQFF
d_gene: NA; len: 17; j_gene: TRBJ1-3; abundance: few; v_gene: TRBV5-6; CDR3nt: TGTGCCAGCAGCTTCGCCGACAGGTTGCCCTCTGGAAACACCATATATTTT; CDR3aa: CASSFADRLPSGNTIYF
d_gene: NA; len: 14; j_gene: TRBJ1-4; abundance: once; v_gene: TRBV6-5; CDR3nt: TGTGCCAGCAGACCTAGAGGAAGAGGGGAAAAACTGTTTTTT; CDR3aa: CASRPRGRGEKLFF
d_gene: NA; len: 13; j_gene: TRBJ1-6; abundance: NA; v_gene: TRBV29-1; CDR3nt: TGCAGCGCTGCGGACAGTTTCGGTTCACCCCTCCACTTT; CDR3aa: CSAADSFGSPLHF
d_gene: TRBD1; len: 13; j_gene: TRBJ1-1; abundance: NA; v_gene: TRBV6-4; CDR3nt: TGTGCCAGAGGGGACAGGGGTGCAACTGAAGCTTTCTTT; CDR3aa: CARGDRGATEAFF
d_gene: TRBD1; len: 15; j_gene: TRBJ2-3; abundance: NA; v_gene: TRBV6-1; CDR3nt: TGTGCCAGCGGTAACAGGGGCTCAGGCACGGATACGCAGTATTTT; CDR3aa: CASGNRGSGTDTQYF
d_gene: TRBD2; len: 16; j_gene: TRBJ2-3; abundance: NA; v_gene: TRBV6-5; CDR3nt: TGTGCCAGCAGTTACTCACTAGCGTCTAGCACAGATACGCAGTATTTT; CDR3aa: CASSYSLASSTDTQYF
d_gene: NA; len: 14; j_gene: TRBJ2-3; abundance: once; v_gene: TRBV7-2; CDR3nt: TGTGCCAGCAGCTCACTCCCCCCGCCGGATACGCAGTATTTT; CDR3aa: CASSSLPPPDTQYF
d_gene: NA; len: 14; j_gene: TRBJ1-5; abundance: NA; v_gene: TRBV15; CDR3nt: TGTGCCACCAGCACCGGACAGAGGGAACAGCCCCAGCATTTT; CDR3aa: CATSTGQREQPQHF
d_gene: NA; len: 14; j_gene: TRBJ1-2; abundance: NA; v_gene: TRBV9; CDR3nt: TGTGCCAGCAGCGTAGGGACATCTAACTATGGCTACACCTTC; CDR3aa: CASSVGTSNYGYTF
d_gene: TRBD1; len: 14; j_gene: TRBJ1-5; abundance: NA; v_gene: TRBV30; CDR3nt: TGTGCCTGGAGGGGACAGGGGGAAAAACAGCCCCAGCATTTT; CDR3aa: CAWRGQGEKQPQHF
d_gene: NA; len: 15; j_gene: TRBJ1-5; abundance: few; v_gene: TRBV4-1; CDR3nt: TGCGCCAGCAGCCAAGAAGGGTCTAGCAATCAGCCCCAGCATTTT; CDR3aa: CASSQEGSSNQPQHF
d_gene: TRBD1; len: 14; j_gene: TRBJ1-2; abundance: NA; v_gene: TRBV6-6; CDR3nt: TGTGCCAGCAGTGACGGACAGGTGGTCTATGGCTACACCTTC; CDR3aa: CASSDGQVVYGYTF
d_gene: NA; len: 13; j_gene: TRBJ2-2; abundance: many; v_gene: TRBV6-1; CDR3nt: TGTGCCAGCAAGCCGTTCCAGACCGGGGAGCTGTTTTTT; CDR3aa: CASKPFQTGELFF
d_gene: NA; len: 17; j_gene: TRBJ2-4; abundance: NA; v_gene: TRBV7-6; CDR3nt: TGTGCCAGCAGCTTAGGGGCCCTTCGGGGCTGGGAAAACATTCAGTACTTC; CDR3aa: CASSLGALRGWENIQYF
d_gene: NA; len: 15; j_gene: TRBJ2-5; abundance: NA; v_gene: TRBV5-1; CDR3nt: TGCGCCAGCTCCGGGGGTCTTACCTACCAAGAGACCCAGTACTTC; CDR3aa: CASSGGLTYQETQYF
d_gene: TRBD1; len: 16; j_gene: TRBJ2-3; abundance: NA; v_gene: TRBV5-6; CDR3nt: TGTGCCAGCAGCTTGGGTGGGGACAGGGGCACAGATACGCAGTATTTT; CDR3aa: CASSLGGDRGTDTQYF